The 32 T cell receptor beta chains reported below all come from one sample, sequenced in a study of control samples from healthy donors and cancer patients. Produced via immunoSEQ multiplex PCR; TCRdb's table is partial and in-frame only. The sample lists 150,000 to 200,000 clones; 94% were seen once. What was sequenced was blood. The receptors derive from a woman aged 18 to 35 in good health.

V usage is TRBV28 and J usage is TRBJ2-5; 9 positions match TRBD2. Germline assignment: CDR1 MDHEN and CDR2 SYDVKM. The CDR3 contains 13 residues. Trimming cost V 6 bases and J 5 bases; bases outside gene matches: 4. CDR3 sequence: CASRAGGRETQYF. The CDR3 nucleotides read TGTGCCAGCAGGGCGGGAGGGCGTGAGACCCAGTACTTC.

The chain employs TRBV14 and TRBJ2-1; no reliable D call. V lost 0 bases, J lost 1 base, and 4 bases lay in between. This CDR3 spans 14 amino acids. Germline V gives CDR1 SGHDN, CDR2 FVKESK. The CDR3 nucleotides read TGTGCCAGCAGCCAAGAAGCATCCTACAATGAGCAGTTCTTC. Its protein is CASSQEASYNEQFF.

DNA of the CDR3: TGTGCCAGCAGCACGGGGAGTAAAATCGGCTACACCTTC. It encodes CASSTGSKIGYTF. J is TRBJ1-2 and V is TRBV4-2, with D uncertain. The CDR3 has 13 residues. Trimming removed 5 bases at V and 8 bases at J, with 15 bases between. Looked up from germline, CDR1 is LGHNA and CDR2 is YNFKEQ.

The chain is built from TRBV14 and TRBJ1-1; D possibly corresponds to TRBD1 (5 bases). This CDR3 is built from 12 residues. V was clipped by 1 base and J by 5 bases, with 5 bases between them. The germline CDR1 and CDR2 sequences are SGHDN and FVKESK. CDR3 nucleotide sequence: TGTGCCAGCAGCCAAGGGGGGACTGAAGCTTTCTTT. Translation gives CASSQGGTEAFF.

This clone was detected once. The V call is TRBV6-5, the J call TRBJ1-5; D possibly corresponds to TRBD1 (6 bases). The CDR3 loop spans 14 amino acids. Trimming shortened V by 6 bases and J by 2 bases, and 11 bases separated the two germline ends. CDR1 and CDR2 (germline): MNHEY, SVGAGI. The CDR3, as DNA: TGTGCCAGCAGCTCCAGGGGAGGCAATCAGCCCCAGCATTTT. Translation: CASSSRGGNQPQHF.

V and J are TRBV5-1 and TRBJ2-1; 8 bases are a match to TRBD2. This CDR3 region has 15 residues. V gave up 2 bases and J gave up 7 bases; unmatched junction bases: 8. CDR1 and CDR2 from the germline V gene are SGHRS and YFSETQ. The CDR3 loop is CASSFTGTRGNEQFF. The CDR3 DNA reads TGCGCCAGCAGCTTCACCGGGACTAGGGGGAATGAGCAGTTCTTC.

V is TRBV19 and J is TRBJ1-1, with D unclear. Germline lookup yields CDR1 LNHDA and CDR2 SQIVND (reference sequence). CDR3 length: 15 amino acids. The V end lost 0 bases, the J end lost 0 bases, and 8 bases lay between the germline ends. The CDR3 sequence: CASSIENSLNTEAFF. CDR3 in DNA: TGTGCCAGTAGTATAGAGAACAGCTTGAACACTGAAGCTTTCTTT.

The chain employs TRBV6-2 or TRBV6-3 and TRBJ2-3; perhaps TRBD1 as D (5 bases). Germline-derived CDR1 and CDR2 are MNHEY and SVGEGT. Trimming pared 4 bases from V and 0 bases from J, leaving 17 bases between. CDR3 length equals 17 residues. CDR3 protein: CASSFPLRTLSTDTQYF. The CDR3 DNA reads as TGTGCCAGCAGTTTCCCCCTCAGGACACTTAGCACAGATACGCAGTATTTT.

The V gene is TRBV19, the J gene TRBJ1-5, with 7 bases matching TRBD1. Trimming removed 7 bases from V and 3 bases from J; junction bases left unmatched: 12. The CDR3 is 16 amino acids. Per germline, CDR1 LNHDA and CDR2 SQIVND (reference sequence). The CDR3 loop is CASTRPPGQSNQPQHF. The CDR3 coding sequence is TGTGCCAGTACCAGACCCCCGGGACAGTCCAATCAGCCCCAGCATTTT.

The V gene is TRBV2, the J gene TRBJ1-2, with 12 nucleotides matching TRBD1. Looked up from germline, CDR1 is SNHLY and CDR2 is FYNNEI. The CDR3 consists of 18 residues. V trimming: 5 bases; J trimming: 2 bases; junction bases outside the gene matches: 12. This chain's CDR3 is CASSQHPRDRGLNYGYTF. For the CDR3, the DNA is TGTGCCAGCAGTCAGCACCCTCGGGACAGGGGGCTGAACTATGGCTACACCTTC. Looking up the rest from reference TRBV2 and TRBJ1-2 gives the full variable domain: EPEVTQTPSHQVTQMGQEVILRCVPISNHLYFYWYRQILGQKVEFLVSFYNNEISEKSEIFDDQFSVERPDGSNFTLKIRSTKLEDSAMYFCASSQHPRDRGLNYGYTFGSGTRLTVV.

The CDR3 sequence: CSASTDLNTEAFF. CDR3 sequence (DNA): TGCAGTGCTAGTACAGACCTGAACACTGAAGCTTTCTTT. This sequence joins TRBV20-1 and TRBJ1-1; D is undetermined. Deletions cut 3 bases from V and 0 bases from J, with 8 bases between. Germline V gene data show CDR1 as DFQATT and CDR2 as SNEGSKA (reference sequence). There are 13 residues in the CDR3.

This clone was seen just once. V and J are TRBV7-9 and TRBJ1-4; D unclear. Per germline, CDR1 SEHNR and CDR2 FQNEAQ (reference sequence). V gave up 1 base and J gave up 0 bases, with 9 bases separating them. The CDR3 loop spans 16 amino acids. CDR3 amino acids: CASSLDGVATNEKLFF. DNA of the CDR3: TGTGCCAGCAGCTTAGACGGTGTTGCAACTAATGAAAAACTGTTTTTT.

The chain carries TRBV29-1 and TRBJ2-7, with D perhaps TRBD1 (5 bases). Germline V gene lookup returns CDR1 SQVTM and CDR2 ANQGSEA. The CDR3 runs to 14 residues. V lost 3 bases and J lost 4, with 16 bases in between. The DNA for the CDR3 is TGCAGCGTTGAGATTCAGGGCTTTGGGTACGAGCAGTACTTC. It codes for CSVEIQGFGYEQYF.

The chain combines TRBV4-2 with TRBJ1-2; no definite D call. CDR1 LGHNA and CDR2 YNFKEQ come from the germline V gene. The V and J ends lost 0 bases and 4 bases respectively, with 12 bases between them. CDR3 length: 15 residues. The chain's CDR3 is CASSQDTGQFYGYTF. CDR3 nucleotide sequence: TGTGCCAGCAGCCAAGATACTGGGCAGTTCTATGGCTACACCTTC.

V is TRBV10-3 and J is TRBJ2-3; 11 bases fit TRBD2. CDR1 and CDR2 from the germline V gene are ENHRY and SYGVKD. This CDR3 contains 16 residues. Germline trimming cut 10 bases from V and 2 bases from J; bases unmatched to any gene: 11. The CDR3 DNA is TGTGCCAGCCAGGCCGGGACTAGCGGCCCCACAGATACGCAGTATTTT. It specifies CASQAGTSGPTDTQYF.

This clone was seen a handful of times. This chain joins TRBV5-4 and TRBJ2-7, with D unclear. Germline assignment: CDR1 SGHNT and CDR2 YYREEE (reference sequence). This CDR3 is 12 amino acids long. The ends were cut back, 4 bases at V and 4 bases at J, with 9 bases in the middle. CDR3 DNA: TGTGCCAGCAGCCTAGACGGGTACGAGCAGTACTTC. Its protein is CASSLDGYEQYF.

V gene TRBV7-9 combines with J gene TRBJ2-1; D unresolved. The length of the CDR3 is 15 residues. Germline CDR1 reads SEHNR; CDR2 reads FQNEAQ (reference sequence). Trimming removed 6 bases from V and 2 bases from J, with 14 bases in between. The CDR3 sequence: CASSSGTVTYNEQFF. The CDR3 bases are TGTGCCAGCAGTTCAGGAACTGTAACCTACAATGAGCAGTTCTTC.

The rearrangement uses TRBV6-2 or TRBV6-3 and TRBJ1-1; tentative D call: TRBD1 (5 bases). From germline, CDR1 is MNHEY and CDR2 SVGEGT. The CDR3 has 18 residues. Trimming removed 5 bases at V and 0 bases at J, with 22 bases between. The CDR3 reads CASSEPRDSEVMNTEAFF. The CDR3 coding sequence is TGTGCCAGCAGTGAGCCCCGGGACTCGGAAGTCATGAACACTGAAGCTTTCTTT.

The chain couples TRBV5-1 to TRBJ1-4; perhaps TRBD1 as D (6 bases). V was shortened by 6 bases and J by 2 bases, with 17 bases between the two germline ends. CDR1 is SGHRS and CDR2 is YFSETQ in the germline V gene. The CDR3 sequence is 16 residues long. CDR3 amino acids: CASTPGASSTNEKLFF. In nucleotides, the CDR3 is TGCGCCAGCACCCCAGGGGCGTCTTCGACTAATGAAAAACTGTTTTTT.

The rearrangement joins TRBV19 to TRBJ1-5; 8 nucleotides line up with TRBD1. The CDR3 covers 13 residues. Trimming took 8 bases from V and 6 from J; bases not matched to a gene: 6. Germline CDR1 is LNHDA and CDR2 is SQIVND (reference sequence). In DNA, the CDR3 is TGTGCCAGTGGCAGGGGGCGAGGTCAGCCCCAGCATTTT. Translation: CASGRGRGQPQHF.

This chain connects TRBV18 to TRBJ2-7, with 7 bases that match TRBD1. J was trimmed by 0 bases and V by 6 bases; bases with no gene match: 2. The germline V gene has CDR1 KGHSH and CDR2 LQKENI. The CDR3 extends over 13 amino acids. This chain's CDR3 is CASSGTDSYEQYF. CDR3 bases: TGTGCCAGCTCGGGGACAGACTCCTACGAGCAGTACTTC.

The sample holds a few counts of this clone. The J gene is TRBJ1-2, the V gene TRBV6-5; maybe TRBD1 (5 bases). The CDR3 runs 11 residues. The germline CDR1 and CDR2 sequences are MNHEY and SVGAGI. CDR3 sequence: CAFGARYGYTF. CDR3 bases: TGTGCTTTTGGGGCCCGGTATGGCTACACCTTC.

The chain has TRBV11-2 and TRBJ2-5, with a tentative D call TRBD2 (5 bases). The V gene's germline CDR1 is SGHAT and CDR2 FQNNGV. V was pared by 5 bases and J by 2 bases, with 12 bases between. The CDR3 spans 14 residues. This CDR3 is CASSPVRGQETQYF. In DNA form, the CDR3 reads TGTGCCAGCAGCCCCGTCAGAGGGCAAGAGACCCAGTACTTC.

This chain uses TRBV6-5 with TRBJ2-5; possibly TRBD1 for D (6 bases). CDR1 is MNHEY and CDR2 is SVGAGI in the germline V gene. Trimming took 8 bases from V and 3 from J, leaving 13 bases between them. The CDR3 has 13 amino acids. The CDR3 DNA sequence: TGTGCCAGCCGCAGGGGATTGGAAGAGACCCAGTACTTC. This encodes CASRRGLEETQYF.

The gene calls are TRBV5-4 and TRBJ2-6; D not resolved. V was cut by 6 bases and J by 0 bases, with 10 bases left in between. The germline V gene encodes CDR1 SGHNT and CDR2 YYREEE (reference sequence). The CDR3 extends over 15 amino acids. The CDR3 region has the DNA TGTGCCAGCACCGTCGTTCCCTCTGGGGCCAACGTCCTGACTTTC. The encoded protein is CASTVVPSGANVLTF.

J is TRBJ1-1 and V is TRBV4-2; 9 bases line up with TRBD1. Germline CDR1 is LGHNA and CDR2 is YNFKEQ. The CDR3 sequence is 20 residues long. Trimming took 1 base from V and 3 from J; bases not matched to a gene: 18. The CDR3: CASSQVGTTTGTGWDTEAFF. For the CDR3, the DNA is TGTGCCAGCAGCCAAGTAGGTACTACTACCGGGACAGGGTGGGACACTGAAGCTTTCTTT.

The J gene is TRBJ2-3, the V gene TRBV27; 16 bases line up with TRBD2. The V and J ends lost 4 bases and 3 bases, in that order; junction bases with no gene match: 1. Germline V lookup: CDR1 MNHEY, CDR2 SMNVEV (reference sequence). The length of the CDR3 is 16 residues. CDR3: CASSWGLAGGTDTQYF. For the CDR3, the DNA is TGTGCCAGCAGTTGGGGACTAGCGGGAGGGACAGATACGCAGTATTTT.

This chain joins TRBV6-2 or TRBV6-3 and TRBJ2-5; TRBD2 matches 7 bases. This CDR3 contains 17 residues. V was clipped by 2 bases and J by 2 bases; unmatched bases: 11. Germline V gene data show CDR1 as MNHEY and CDR2 as SVGEGT. CDR3 loop: CASSYVFGGSGQETQYF. DNA for the CDR3: TGTGCCAGCAGTTACGTCTTTGGCGGGAGCGGGCAAGAGACCCAGTACTTC.

J is TRBJ1-3 and V is TRBV5-6; D unclear. This CDR3 region has 14 residues. The V end was cut by 2 bases, the J end by 1 base, with 7 bases between. Per the germline V gene, CDR1 is SGHDT and CDR2 is YYEEEE. The CDR3 sequence is CASSLVGSGNTIYF. CDR3 in DNA: TGTGCCAGCAGCTTAGTGGGTTCTGGAAACACCATATATTTT.

This chain uses TRBV28 with TRBJ1-2; tentative D call: TRBD1 (5 bases). V was cut by 3 bases and J by 4 bases, with 9 bases left in between. Germline values: CDR1 MDHEN, CDR2 SYDVKM. The CDR3 is 13 residues long. This CDR3 reads CASSFGGSYGYTF. CDR3 nucleotides: TGTGCCAGCAGTTTCGGGGGGTCCTATGGCTACACCTTC.

The rearrangement uses TRBV7-2 and TRBJ1-1; D remains ambiguous. This CDR3 is 13 amino acids long. With 4 bases removed from V and 5 bases from J, the gap between germline ends came to 11 bases. Germline V gives CDR1 SGHTA, CDR2 FQGNSA. CDR3 loop: CASSSRGPTEAFF. CDR3 bases: TGTGCCAGCAGCTCGCGAGGCCCGACTGAAGCTTTCTTT.

The chain recombines TRBV28 with TRBJ1-5; 7 bases map to TRBD1. The CDR3 is made up of 16 amino acids. V trimming: 3 bases; J trimming: 6 bases; junction bases outside the gene matches: 11. Germline V lookup: CDR1 MDHEN, CDR2 SYDVKM. In DNA, the CDR3 is TGTGCCAGCAGTTTTGCGGCAGGGGGGCCCACTCAGCCCCAGCATTTT. Its protein is CASSFAAGGPTQPQHF. The variable domain in full, completed from reference TRBV28 and TRBJ1-5, reads DVKVTQSSRYLVKRTGEKVFLECVQDMDHENMFWYRQDPGLGLRLIYFSYDVKMKEKGDIPEGYSVSREKKERFSLILESASTNQTSMYLCASSFAAGGPTQPQHFGDGTRLSIL.